The sample holds a few counts of the clone carrying this T cell receptor (beta chain). Its antigen is unknown. In TCRdb, the RT-PCR reads were re-called with MiXCR into one record per CDR3 protein. In the table there are approximately 490,000 distinct CDR3 sequences, roughly 7.6% of which are singletons. CDR3 size: 17 residues. Germline CDR1 and CDR2: KGHSH and LQKENI. V lost 1 base to trimming and J lost 5 bases; unmatched junction nucleotides: 7. This specimen comes from a study of response to subunit inactivated influenza vaccine. General study points: Seasonal influenza vaccination, on each occasion, was suggested by the authors to recruit few new T cells.

The clonotype comes from a man aged 50-75 years who received an inactivated influenza vaccine. Sample: PBMCs from blood, taken less than 30 months after vaccination. This chain uses TRBV18 with TRBJ2-1, with 11 bases aligning to TRBD2. The CDR3 region is CASSPRASGGKHNEQFF. In DNA, the CDR3 is TGTGCCAGCTCACCACGGGCTAGCGGGGGGAAACACAATGAGCAGTTCTTC.